This T cell receptor beta chain emerged from a study of cytomegalovirus exposure and HLA in healthy donors. As for the study in general: Early released data had about 80 million unique TCRs, all coming from HLA-typed donors. Points from the study as a whole: Presence/absence comparisons presumed near-even sequencing depth among donors. When analyzed later, a missense DCLRE1C variant was found to be linked to TCR beta V- and J-gene trimming. In an earlier analysis, about 87% or about 30%: the productive usage of most TCR beta V segments.

Turning to this clone: What it recognizes is unknown.

Amplification used 60 Vbeta primers and 13 Jbeta primers. Repertoires were generated with immunoSEQ multiplex PCR, while TCRdb's copy carries only in-frame clones and drops some. The table records 98,000 or so clones, more than 70% of them present only once. This sequence was found in a female donor in good health and CMV-seronegative. The specimen sequenced was PBMCs.

The CDR3 is CASSSTSGVYNEQFF. CDR3 DNA: TGTGCCAGCAGCTCGACTAGCGGGGTTTACAATGAGCAGTTCTTC. This sequence joins TRBV6-5 and TRBJ2-1; TRBD2 aligns across 11 bases. Germline CDR1 and CDR2: MNHEY and SVGAGI. The CDR3 is 15 amino acids. Germline trimming cut 6 bases from V and 4 bases from J; bases unmatched to any gene: 5.